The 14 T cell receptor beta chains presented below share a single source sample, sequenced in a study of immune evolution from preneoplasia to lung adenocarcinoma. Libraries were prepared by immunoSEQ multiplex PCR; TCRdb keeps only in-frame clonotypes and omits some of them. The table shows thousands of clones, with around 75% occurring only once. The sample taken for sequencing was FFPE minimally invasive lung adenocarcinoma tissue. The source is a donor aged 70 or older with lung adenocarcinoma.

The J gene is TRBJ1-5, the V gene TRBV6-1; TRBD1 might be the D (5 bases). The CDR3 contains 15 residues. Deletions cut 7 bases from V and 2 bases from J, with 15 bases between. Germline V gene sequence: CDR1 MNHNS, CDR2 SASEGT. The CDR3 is CASTRVGDGNQPQHF. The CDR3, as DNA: TGTGCCAGCACCCGAGTAGGGGATGGCAATCAGCCCCAGCATTTT.

The CDR3 DNA is TGTGCCAGCCGCCGGGACAGTGAAAAACTGTTTTTT. Residues: CASRRDSEKLFF. The chain combines TRBV2 with TRBJ1-4; 7 nucleotides match TRBD1. Germline CDR1 is SNHLY and CDR2 is FYNNEI. V gave up 8 bases and J gave up 7 bases; unmatched junction bases: 4. The CDR3 contains 12 residues.

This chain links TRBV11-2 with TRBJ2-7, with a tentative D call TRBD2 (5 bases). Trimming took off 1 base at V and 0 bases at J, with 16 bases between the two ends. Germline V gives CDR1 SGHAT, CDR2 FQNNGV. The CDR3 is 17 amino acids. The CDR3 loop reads CASSLADWTENSYEQYF. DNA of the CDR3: TGTGCCAGCAGCTTAGCGGACTGGACCGAGAACTCCTACGAGCAGTACTTC.

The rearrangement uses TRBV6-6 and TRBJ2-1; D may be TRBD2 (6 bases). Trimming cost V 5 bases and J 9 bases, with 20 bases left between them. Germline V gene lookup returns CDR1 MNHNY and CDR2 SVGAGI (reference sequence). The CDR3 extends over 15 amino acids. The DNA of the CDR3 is TGTGCCAGCAGTCCACTCCTTGGGACCGGGGGTGAGCAGTTCTTC. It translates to CASSPLLGTGGEQFF.

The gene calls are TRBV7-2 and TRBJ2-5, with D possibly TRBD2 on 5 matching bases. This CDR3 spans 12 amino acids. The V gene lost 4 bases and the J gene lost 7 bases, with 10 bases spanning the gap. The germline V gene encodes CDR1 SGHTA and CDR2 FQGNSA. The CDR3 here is CASSSEAATQYF. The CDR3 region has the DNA TGTGCCAGCAGCTCGGAGGCAGCGACCCAGTACTTC.

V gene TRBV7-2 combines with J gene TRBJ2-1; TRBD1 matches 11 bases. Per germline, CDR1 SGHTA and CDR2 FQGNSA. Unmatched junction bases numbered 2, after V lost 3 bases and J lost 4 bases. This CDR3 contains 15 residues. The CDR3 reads CASSLGQGEYNEQFF. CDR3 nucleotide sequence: TGTGCCAGCAGCTTGGGACAGGGGGAATACAATGAGCAGTTCTTC.

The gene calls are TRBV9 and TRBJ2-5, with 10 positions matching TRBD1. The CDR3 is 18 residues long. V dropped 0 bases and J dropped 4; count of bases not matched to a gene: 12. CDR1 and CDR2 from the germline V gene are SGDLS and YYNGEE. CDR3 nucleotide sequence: TGTGCCAGCAGCGTAGGTCCCAGGGGTGGGACAGGGGTAGAGACCCAGTACTTC. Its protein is CASSVGPRGGTGVETQYF. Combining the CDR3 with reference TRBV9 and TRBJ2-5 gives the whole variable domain DSGVTQTPKHLITATGQRVTLRCSPRSGDLSVYWYQQSLDQGLQFLIQYYNGEERAKGNILERFSAQQFPDLHSELNLSSLELGDSALYFCASSVGPRGGTGVETQYFGPGTRLLVL.

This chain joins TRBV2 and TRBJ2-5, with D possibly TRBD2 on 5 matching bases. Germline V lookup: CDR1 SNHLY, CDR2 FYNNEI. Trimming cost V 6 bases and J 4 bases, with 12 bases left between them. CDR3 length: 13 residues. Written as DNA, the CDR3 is TGTGCCAGCAGCGTAGAGGGTGGAGAGACCCAGTACTTC. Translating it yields CASSVEGGETQYF.

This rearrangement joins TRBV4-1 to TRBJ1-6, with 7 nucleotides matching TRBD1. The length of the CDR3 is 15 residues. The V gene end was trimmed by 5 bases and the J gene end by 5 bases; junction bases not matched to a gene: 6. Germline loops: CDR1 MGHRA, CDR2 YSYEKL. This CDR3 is CASSLTGENNSPLHF. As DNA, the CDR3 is TGCGCCAGCAGCTTAACAGGGGAGAATAATTCACCCCTCCACTTT.

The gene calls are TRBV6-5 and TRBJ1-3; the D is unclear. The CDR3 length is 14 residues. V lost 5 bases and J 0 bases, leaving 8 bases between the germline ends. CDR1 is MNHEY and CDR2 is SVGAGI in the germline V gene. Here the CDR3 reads CASSQLSSGNTIYF. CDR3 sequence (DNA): TGTGCCAGCAGTCAACTTTCCTCTGGAAACACCATATATTTT.

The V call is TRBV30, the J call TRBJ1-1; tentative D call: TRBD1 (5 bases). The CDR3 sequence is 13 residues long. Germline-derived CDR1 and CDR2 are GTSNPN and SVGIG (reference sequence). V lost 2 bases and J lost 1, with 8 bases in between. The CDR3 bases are TGTGCCTGGAGTCTTGGGGGGAACACTGAAGCTTTCTTT. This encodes CAWSLGGNTEAFF.

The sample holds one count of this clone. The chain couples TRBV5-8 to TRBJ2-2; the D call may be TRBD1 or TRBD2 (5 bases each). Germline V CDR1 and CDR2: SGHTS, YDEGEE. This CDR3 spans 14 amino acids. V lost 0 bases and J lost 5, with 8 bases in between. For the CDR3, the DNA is TGTGCCAGCAGCTTGGCCGGGGCGACCGGGGAGCTGTTTTTT. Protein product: CASSLAGATGELFF.

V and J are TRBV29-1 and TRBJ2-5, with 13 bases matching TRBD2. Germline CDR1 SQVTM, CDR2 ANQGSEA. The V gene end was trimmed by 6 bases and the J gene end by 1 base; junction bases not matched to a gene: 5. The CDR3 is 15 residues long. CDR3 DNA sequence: TGCAGCGTAGACGGACTAGCGGGAGCCCAAGAGACCCAGTACTTC. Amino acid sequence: CSVDGLAGAQETQYF.

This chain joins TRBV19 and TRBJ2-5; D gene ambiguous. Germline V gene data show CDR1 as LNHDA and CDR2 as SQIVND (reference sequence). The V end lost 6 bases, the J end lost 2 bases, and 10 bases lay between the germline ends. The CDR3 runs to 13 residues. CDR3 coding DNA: TGTGCCAGTAGGACCCTAGGGCAAGAGACCCAGTACTTC. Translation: CASRTLGQETQYF. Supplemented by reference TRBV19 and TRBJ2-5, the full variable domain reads DGGITQSPKYLFRKEGQNVTLSCEQNLNHDAMYWYRQDPGQGLRLIYYSQIVNDFQKGDIAEGYSVSREKKESFPLTVTSAQKNPTAFYLCASRTLGQETQYFGPGTRLLVL.